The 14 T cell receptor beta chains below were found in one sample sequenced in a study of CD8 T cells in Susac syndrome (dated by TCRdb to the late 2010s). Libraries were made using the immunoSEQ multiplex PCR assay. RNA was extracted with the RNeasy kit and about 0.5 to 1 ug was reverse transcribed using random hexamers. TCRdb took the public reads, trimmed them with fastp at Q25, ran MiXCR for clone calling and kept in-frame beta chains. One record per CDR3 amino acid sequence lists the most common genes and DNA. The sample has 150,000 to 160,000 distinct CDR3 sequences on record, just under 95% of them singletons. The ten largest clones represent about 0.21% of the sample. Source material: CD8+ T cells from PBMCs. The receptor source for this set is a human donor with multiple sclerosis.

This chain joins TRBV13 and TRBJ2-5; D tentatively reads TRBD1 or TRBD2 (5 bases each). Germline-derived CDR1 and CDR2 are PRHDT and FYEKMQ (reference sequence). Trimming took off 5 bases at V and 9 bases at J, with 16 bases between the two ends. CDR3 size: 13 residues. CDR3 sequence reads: CASSPEGPEAQYF. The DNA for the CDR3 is TGTGCCAGCAGCCCTGAGGGGCCCGAGGCCCAGTACTTC.

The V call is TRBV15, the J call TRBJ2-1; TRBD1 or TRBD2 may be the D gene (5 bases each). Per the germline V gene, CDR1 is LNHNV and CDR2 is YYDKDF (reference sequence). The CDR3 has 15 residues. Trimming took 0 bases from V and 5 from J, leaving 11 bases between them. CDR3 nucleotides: TGTGCCACCAGCAGAGATCGGGGCGCCAACAATGAGCAGTTCTTC. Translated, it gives CATSRDRGANNEQFF.

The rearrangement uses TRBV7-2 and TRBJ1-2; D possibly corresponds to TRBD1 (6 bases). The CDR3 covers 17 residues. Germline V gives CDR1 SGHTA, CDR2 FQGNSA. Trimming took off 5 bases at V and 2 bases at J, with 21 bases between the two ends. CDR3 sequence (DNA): TGTGCCAGCAGCCGGTGGGGCCAGGGGTCGACAAACTATGGCTACACCTTC. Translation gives CASSRWGQGSTNYGYTF.

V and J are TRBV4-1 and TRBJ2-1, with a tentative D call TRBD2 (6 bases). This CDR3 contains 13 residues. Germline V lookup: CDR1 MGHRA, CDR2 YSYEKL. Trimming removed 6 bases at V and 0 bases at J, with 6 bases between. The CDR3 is CASRGGSYNEQFF. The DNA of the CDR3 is TGCGCCAGCAGGGGGGGCTCCTACAATGAGCAGTTCTTC.

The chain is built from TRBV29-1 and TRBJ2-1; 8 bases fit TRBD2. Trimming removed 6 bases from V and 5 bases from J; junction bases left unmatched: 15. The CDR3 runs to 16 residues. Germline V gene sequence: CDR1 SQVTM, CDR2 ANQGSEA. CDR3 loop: CSVTGTRSPSNNEQFF. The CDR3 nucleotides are TGCAGCGTCACCGGGACTAGGAGTCCCTCAAACAATGAGCAGTTCTTC.

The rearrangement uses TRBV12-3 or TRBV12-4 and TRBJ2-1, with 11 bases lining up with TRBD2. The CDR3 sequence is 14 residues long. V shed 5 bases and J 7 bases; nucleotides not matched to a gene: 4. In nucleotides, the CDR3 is TGTGCCAGCAGTCATAGCGGGGGGGCAAATGAGCAGTTCTTC. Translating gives CASSHSGGANEQFF.

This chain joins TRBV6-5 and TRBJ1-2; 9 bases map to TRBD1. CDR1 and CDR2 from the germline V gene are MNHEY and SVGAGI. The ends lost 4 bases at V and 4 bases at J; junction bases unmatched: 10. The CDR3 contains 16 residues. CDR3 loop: CASSSPRDRVGYGYTF. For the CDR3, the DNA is TGTGCCAGCAGTTCCCCCCGGGACAGGGTGGGCTATGGCTACACCTTC.

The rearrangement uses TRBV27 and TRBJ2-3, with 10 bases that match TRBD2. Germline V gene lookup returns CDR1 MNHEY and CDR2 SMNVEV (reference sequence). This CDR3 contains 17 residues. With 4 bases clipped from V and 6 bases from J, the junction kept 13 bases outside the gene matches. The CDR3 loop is CASSSLSSGGITDTQYF. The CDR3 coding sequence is TGTGCCAGCAGTTCCCTCTCTAGCGGGGGAATCACGGATACGCAGTATTTT.

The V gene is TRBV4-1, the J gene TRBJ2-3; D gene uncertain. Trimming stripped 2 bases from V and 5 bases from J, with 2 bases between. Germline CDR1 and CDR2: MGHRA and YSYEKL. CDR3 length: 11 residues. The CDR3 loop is CASSQRDTQYF. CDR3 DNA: TGCGCCAGCAGCCAAAGAGATACGCAGTATTTT.

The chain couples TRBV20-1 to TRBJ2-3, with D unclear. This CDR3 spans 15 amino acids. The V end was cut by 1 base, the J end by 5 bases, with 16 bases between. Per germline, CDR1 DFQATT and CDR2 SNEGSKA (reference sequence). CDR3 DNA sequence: TGCAGTGCTAGAGGGGCAGGAGCTTCAGTAGATACGCAGTATTTT. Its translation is CSARGAGASVDTQYF.

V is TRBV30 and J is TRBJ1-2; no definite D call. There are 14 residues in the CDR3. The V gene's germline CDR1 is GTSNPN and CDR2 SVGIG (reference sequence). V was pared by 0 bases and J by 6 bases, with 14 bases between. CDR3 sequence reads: CAWSVVRGGNGYTF. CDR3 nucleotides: TGTGCCTGGAGTGTAGTGAGAGGAGGGAATGGCTACACCTTC.

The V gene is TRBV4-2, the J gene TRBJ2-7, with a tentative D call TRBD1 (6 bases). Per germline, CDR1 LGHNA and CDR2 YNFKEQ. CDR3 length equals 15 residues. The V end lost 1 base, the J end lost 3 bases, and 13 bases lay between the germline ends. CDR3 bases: TGTGCCAGCAGCCAAGTCCCTCAACAGGGCTACGAGCAGTACTTC. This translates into CASSQVPQQGYEQYF.

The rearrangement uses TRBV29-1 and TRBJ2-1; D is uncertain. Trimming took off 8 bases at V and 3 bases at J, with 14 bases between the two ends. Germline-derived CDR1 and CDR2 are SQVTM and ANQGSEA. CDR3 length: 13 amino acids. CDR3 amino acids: CSSTGRIYNEQFF. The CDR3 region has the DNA TGCAGCAGCACGGGCCGTATCTACAATGAGCAGTTCTTC.

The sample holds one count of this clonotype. The CDR3 DNA is TGTGCCAGCAAGACGAGTGACTATGGCTACACCTTC. Residues: CASKTSDYGYTF. The chain has TRBV25-1 and TRBJ1-2; no clear D. In germline, CDR1 is MGHDK, CDR2 SYGVNS. CDR3 length: 12 amino acids. Deletions cut 7 bases from V and 3 bases from J, with 9 bases between.